A selection of T cell receptor beta chains follows, all from one sample in a study of CD8+CD57+ T cells in acquired aplastic anemia. TCRdb processed the reads anew with MiXCR; each CDR3 protein has one entry. The sample includes more than 45,000 distinct CDR3 sequences, around two thirds of them seen just once. Specimen: sorted CD4+, CD8+, or CD8+CD57+ T cells (not recorded which) from PBMCs. The receptors here all came from a human donor in good health, serving as a control. Each CDR3 is given with its conserved first and last residue.

TRBV7-9	TRBJ2-7	CASSWGAGDEQYF
TRBV19	TRBJ1-1	CASRQTGDTEAFF
TRBV20-1	TRBJ1-6	CSARDSGAISYNSPLHF
TRBV4-1	TRBJ2-5	CASSHILGRETRYF
TRBV19	TRBJ1-6	CASSVTGTVRRSPLHF
TRBV19	TRBJ1-2	CASSIQGAYGYTF
TRBV10-2	TRBJ2-7	CASGTSGGTGQYF
TRBV7-2	TRBJ2-1	CASTLAGYYNEQFF
TRBV27	TRBJ1-2	CASTLTGPMGYTF
TRBV25-1	TRBJ2-2	CASSAPGVYIGELFF
TRBV25-1	TRBJ2-3	CASSEFRTGADTQYF
TRBV19	TRBJ1-6	CASSSGTGYNSPLHF
TRBV19	TRBJ2-1	CASSTQREYNEQFF
TRBV30	TRBJ2-3	CACQGYTDTQYF
TRBV6-5	TRBJ1-5	CASSYDGSQHF
TRBV10-3	TRBJ2-3	CAISDIIDTQYF
TRBV6-1	TRBJ2-1	CASSEGDNYNEQFF
TRBV7-3	TRBJ2-7	CASSLIANYEQYF
TRBV5-1	TRBJ2-5	CASSLAGGEGETQYF
TRBV15	TRBJ2-1	CATSRDGGNNEQFF
TRBV9	TRBJ1-6	CASSAEQGGNSPLHF
TRBV19	TRBJ2-5	CASSIGGGPPETQYF
TRBV20-1	TRBJ2-7	CSAPGTGESEQYF
TRBV11-3	TRBJ2-7	CASSWDRGYDEQYF
TRBV5-1	TRBJ1-5	CASSLTGAGKPQHF
TRBV24-1	TRBJ1-5	CATSGTGYSQPQHF
TRBV5-6	TRBJ2-2	CASSLEWVTGELFF
TRBV29-1	TRBJ2-5	CSVDPRGETQYF
TRBV15	TRBJ1-1	CATSRGRQGGTEAFF
TRBV10-1	TRBJ1-1	CASTDGQWAFF
TRBV24-1	TRBJ2-3	CATSDWTGEADTQYF
TRBV2	TRBJ2-7	CASRGTETYEQYF
TRBV6-5	TRBJ2-7	CASSYSAGGSYEQYF
TRBV29-1	TRBJ2-7	CSVETHGGQGPYEQYF
TRBV7-2	TRBJ1-2	CASSLAENYGYTF
TRBV30	TRBJ2-7	CAWSEGAGDYEQYF
TRBV6-4	TRBJ2-1	CASSDGTSGSYNEQFF
TRBV2	TRBJ2-3	CASSDLSLAVDTQYF
TRBV10-3	TRBJ2-1	CAISESGLGEQFF
TRBV5-6	TRBJ1-1	CASSLGAGGDASF
TRBV24-1	TRBJ2-3	CATSDAAPDTQYF
TRBV10-2	TRBJ1-2	CASSESTARGYTF
TRBV7-3	TRBJ1-2	CASSETGTGKDAYGYTF
TRBV9	TRBJ2-7	CASSVLGTASSHEQYF
TRBV20-1	TRBJ1-2	CSARDLGAGYGYTF